This T cell receptor beta chain appears in the sequencing data of a study of T-cell memory formation after mild COVID-19. Whole-study findings and limits: Clones shrinking between day 15 and 85 showed a balanced CD4/CD8 split, and those that grew later tilted toward CD4+.

Germline CDR1 is KGHDR and CDR2 is SFDVKD. The CDR3 runs to 14 residues. J lost 3 bases, V lost 5 bases, and 6 bases had no gene match. Employing constant-segment primers, 5'RACE generated TCR alpha and TCR beta cDNA libraries bearing sample barcodes and UMIs. A single record per CDR3 protein comes from TCRdb applying MiXCR to the 5' RACE reads. The top ten clones hold under 25% of a sample with about 320,000 distinct CDR3 sequences, around 15% of them seen once. This clonotype has more than one count but fewer than ten. Its antigen is not known. The V gene is TRBV24-1, the J gene TRBJ2-7; 7 bases align to TRBD2. This receptor was obtained from a man between 18 and 35 years old who had mild COVID-19 (a few samples of this study predate the infection). Cell type and time point are not known. Material: PBMCs or a T cell subset sorted from them (not recorded which). The CDR3 nucleotides are TGTGCCACCAGTGGCCCCGGGACTAACTACGAGCAGTACTTC. Its translation is CATSGPGTNYEQYF.